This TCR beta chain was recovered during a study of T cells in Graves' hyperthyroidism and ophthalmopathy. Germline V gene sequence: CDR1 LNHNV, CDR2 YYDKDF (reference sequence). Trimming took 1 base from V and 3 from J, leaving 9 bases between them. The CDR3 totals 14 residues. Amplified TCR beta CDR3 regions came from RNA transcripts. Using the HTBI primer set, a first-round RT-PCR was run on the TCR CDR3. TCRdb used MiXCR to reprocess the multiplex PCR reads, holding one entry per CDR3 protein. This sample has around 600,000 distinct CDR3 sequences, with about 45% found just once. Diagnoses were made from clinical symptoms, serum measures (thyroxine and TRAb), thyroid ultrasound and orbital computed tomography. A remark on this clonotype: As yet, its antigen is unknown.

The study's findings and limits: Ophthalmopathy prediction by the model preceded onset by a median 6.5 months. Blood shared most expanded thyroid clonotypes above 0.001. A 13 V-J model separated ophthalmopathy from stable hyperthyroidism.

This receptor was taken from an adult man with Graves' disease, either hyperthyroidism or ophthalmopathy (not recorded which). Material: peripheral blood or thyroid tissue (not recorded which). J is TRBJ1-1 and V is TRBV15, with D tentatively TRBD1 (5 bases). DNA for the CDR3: TGTGCCACCAGCAGAGGGGGGTATGACACTGAAGCTTTCTTT. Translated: CATSRGGYDTEAFF. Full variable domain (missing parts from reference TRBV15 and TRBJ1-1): DAMVIQNPRYQVTQFGKPVTLSCSQTLNHNVMYWYQQKSSQAPKLLFHYYDKDFNNEADTPDNFQSRRPNTSFCFLDIRSPGLGDTAMYLCATSRGGYDTEAFFGQGTRLTVV.